A single sample is the source of the 14 T cell receptor beta chains below, sequenced in a study of T cells in Graves' hyperthyroidism and ophthalmopathy. The TCR beta CDR3 regions underwent amplification using RNA transcripts as the source. RT-PCR in the first round (using the HTBI primer set) targeted the TCR CDR3. TCRdb passed the multiplex PCR reads through MiXCR, listing each CDR3 protein once. The data show a few hundred thousand distinct CDR3 sequences, approximately 16% seen once. Source material: blood. These receptors were collected from a woman in her thirties or forties with Graves' ophthalmopathy.

There are many counts of this clonotype. This chain connects TRBV2 to TRBJ2-3; possible D gene TRBD2, 5 bases. Germline V gene lookup returns CDR1 SNHLY and CDR2 FYNNEI. V was clipped by 6 bases and J by 6 bases, with 13 bases between them. The CDR3 is 13 amino acids. The CDR3 DNA reads TGTGCCAGCAGGGACTGGACGGGTGATACGCAGTATTTT. It is translated as CASRDWTGDTQYF.

This clonotype was found a few times. The rearrangement joins TRBV19 to TRBJ2-1; 11 bases fit TRBD2. The CDR3 spans 16 residues. J lost 7 bases, V lost 4 bases, and 9 bases had no gene match. Germline values: CDR1 LNHDA, CDR2 SQIVND (reference sequence). The CDR3 DNA is TGTGCCAGTAGTACCCGGCTAGCGGGAGGTTTGAATGAGCAGTTCTTC. Its protein product is CASSTRLAGGLNEQFF. The full variable domain, in which reference TRBV19 and TRBJ2-1 provide the parts outside the CDR3, is DGGITQSPKYLFRKEGQNVTLSCEQNLNHDAMYWYRQDPGQGLRLIYYSQIVNDFQKGDIAEGYSVSREKKESFPLTVTSAQKNPTAFYLCASSTRLAGGLNEQFFGPGTRLTVL.

The J gene is TRBJ1-5, the V gene TRBV27; perhaps TRBD1 as D (6 bases). Trimming left V 5 bases short and J 3 bases short, with 14 bases between. Germline values: CDR1 MNHEY, CDR2 SMNVEV (reference sequence). The CDR3 loop spans 15 amino acids. The CDR3 is CASSRRGSPNQPQHF. The CDR3 coding sequence is TGTGCCAGCAGTCGAAGGGGGAGTCCCAATCAGCCCCAGCATTTT.

This clonotype was seen at least ten times. This chain uses TRBV7-9 with TRBJ1-4; 8 nucleotides align to TRBD1. The CDR3 contains 14 residues. Trimming took 5 bases from V and 3 from J; bases not matched to a gene: 2. The germline V gene has CDR1 SEHNR and CDR2 FQNEAQ (reference sequence). CDR3 region: CASSGQGANEKLFF. The CDR3 region has the DNA TGTGCCAGCAGCGGACAGGGTGCTAATGAAAAACTGTTTTTT.

The chain uses TRBV7-2 and TRBJ2-7, with D perhaps matching TRBD2 (5 bases). V was shortened by 5 bases and J by 3 bases, with 11 bases between the two germline ends. The CDR3 is 13 residues long. CDR1 is SGHTA and CDR2 is FQGNSA in the germline V gene. DNA for the CDR3: TGTGCCAGCAGCCAAACCGGGGTCTACGAGCAGTACTTC. Translated, it gives CASSQTGVYEQYF.

This clonotype was picked up many times. The chain employs TRBV6-1 and TRBJ2-5; no clear D gene. Trimming took off 5 bases at V and 3 bases at J, with 13 bases between the two ends. The CDR3 runs 14 residues. CDR1 is MNHNS, CDR2 SASEGT, per germline. The CDR3 DNA reads as TGTGCCAGCAGTCCCCAGGACGGCGAAGAGACCCAGTACTTC. Protein: CASSPQDGEETQYF.

This clonotype was counted many times. The V gene is TRBV2, the J gene TRBJ2-3; 9 nucleotides align to TRBD1. Germline assignment: CDR1 SNHLY and CDR2 FYNNEI. Trimming at V came to 7 bases and at J to 2 bases, leaving 7 bases not matched to a gene. The CDR3 totals 15 residues. CDR3 region: CASKSQGANTDTQYF. The DNA of the CDR3 is TGTGCCAGCAAGTCACAGGGGGCTAACACAGATACGCAGTATTTT.

This clonotype was counted ten times or more. The chain combines TRBV5-1 with TRBJ2-1, with 8 bases lining up with TRBD1. This CDR3 region has 15 residues. After removal of 4 bases from V and 3 bases from J, the junction contained 6 bases not matched to a gene. Germline CDR1 reads SGHRS; CDR2 reads YFSETQ. CDR3 DNA sequence: TGCGCCAGCAGCCCGATGGACAGGGACTACAATGAGCAGTTCTTC. This translates into CASSPMDRDYNEQFF. Combining the CDR3 with reference TRBV5-1 and TRBJ2-1 gives the whole variable domain KAGVTQTPRYLIKTRGQQVTLSCSPISGHRSVSWYQQTPGQGLQFLFEYFSETQRNKGNFPGRFSGRQFSNSRSEMNVSTLELGDSALYLCASSPMDRDYNEQFFGPGTRLTVL.

Concerning this clonotype itself: The junction differs from germline at one of its ends, possibly a read error. The chain couples TRBV7-7 to TRBJ1-5; D not resolved. The CDR3 consists of 12 residues. Germline CDR1 SSHAT, CDR2 FNYEAQ (reference sequence). The DNA for the CDR3 is TGTGCTAGCAGCTTTGTGCATTTTCCCCAGCATTTT. This gives the protein CASSFVHFPQHF.

There are many counts of this clonotype. The junction departs from germline at one end; a sequencing error may be responsible. This chain connects TRBV3-1 to TRBJ1-2; TRBD1 is a possible D gene (5 bases). This CDR3 is 14 amino acids long. Germline CDR1 reads LGHDT; CDR2 reads YNNKEL (reference sequence). CDR3 region: CASNQASGNYGYTF. The DNA for the CDR3 is TGTGCCAGCAACCAAGCGTCAGGGAACTATGGCTACACCTTC.

This clonotype was counted between two and nine times. V and J are TRBV4-1 and TRBJ1-5; TRBD1 agrees at 8 bases. CDR3 size: 16 residues. V shed 4 bases, J shed 0 bases, and the junction held 5 bases outside the gene matches. Germline V gives CDR1 MGHRA, CDR2 YSYEKL. The CDR3 reads CASSPGTGYSNQPQHF. CDR3 DNA: TGCGCCAGCAGCCCCGGGACAGGATATAGCAATCAGCCCCAGCATTTT.

This chain joins TRBV27 and TRBJ1-6, with 9 bases identical to TRBD1. CDR1 and CDR2 (germline): MNHEY, SMNVEV (reference sequence). Trimming took 4 bases from V and 9 from J; bases not matched to a gene: 10. The CDR3 covers 16 residues. Written as DNA, the CDR3 is TGTGCCAGCAGTTGGGGGACAGGGCGAATCGGTTCACCCCTCCACTTT. Translation gives CASSWGTGRIGSPLHF.

This chain joins TRBV4-1 and TRBJ2-7; 9 positions match TRBD1. In germline, CDR1 is MGHRA, CDR2 YSYEKL. Trimming at V came to 5 bases and at J to 3 bases, leaving 11 bases not matched to a gene. The CDR3 extends over 16 amino acids. CDR3 in DNA: TGCGCCAGCAGCGCACAGGCGGGACAGGGCTTCTACGAGCAGTACTTC. Its protein product is CASSAQAGQGFYEQYF.

Notes on this clonotype: A much larger clone lies a single base off, so this may be a read error. The V gene is TRBV27, the J gene TRBJ1-1, with a weak D call TRBD1 (5 bases). The V gene's germline CDR1 is MNHEY and CDR2 SMNVEV (reference sequence). CDR3 length: 15 residues. The CDR3 is CASSLTGYMNTETFF. In DNA form, the CDR3 reads TGTGCCAGCAGTTTAACAGGATATATGAACACTGAAACTTTCTTT.